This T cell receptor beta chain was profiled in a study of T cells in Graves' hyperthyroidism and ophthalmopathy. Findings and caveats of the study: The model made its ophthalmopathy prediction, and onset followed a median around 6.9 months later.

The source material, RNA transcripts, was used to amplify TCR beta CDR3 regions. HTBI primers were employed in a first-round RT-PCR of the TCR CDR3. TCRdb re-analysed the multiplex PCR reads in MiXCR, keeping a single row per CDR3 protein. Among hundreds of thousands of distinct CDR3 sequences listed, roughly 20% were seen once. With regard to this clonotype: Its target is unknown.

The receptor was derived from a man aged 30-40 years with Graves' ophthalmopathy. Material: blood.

DNA of the CDR3: TGTGCCAGTAGTATAGTAGGGGGGGCGCACAATGAGCAGTTCTTC. Protein: CASSIVGGAHNEQFF. The chain recombines TRBV19 with TRBJ2-1; D might be TRBD2 (7 bases). V lost 1 base, J lost 5 bases, and 12 bases lay in between. This CDR3 spans 15 amino acids. The germline V gene encodes CDR1 LNHDA and CDR2 SQIVND (reference sequence).